This TCR beta chain was recorded in a study of spatial heterogeneity in lung cancer. Overall study context: Where they were available, follow-up PBMC samples were sequenced, at a median of around 2 years after resection. Consistently, beta-chain sequences turned up in larger numbers than alpha-chain sequences did.

In this sample, this clonotype turned up a few times. CDR3 length: 14 residues. CDR1 MNHEY and CDR2 SVGEGT come from the germline V gene. V gave up 5 bases and J gave up 7 bases, with 14 bases separating them. Time point in this sample: blood at routine non-recurrence follow-up after resection. Extraction of whole RNA from tumor, nontumor lung or frozen PBMC preceded unsorted sequencing. Individually, TCR cDNA molecules were each labelled with a unique molecular identifier. TCRdb reprocessed the 5' RACE reads via MiXCR and lists one record per CDR3 protein. The top ten clones hold more than 20% of a sample with 25,000 or so distinct CDR3 sequences, approximately 5.5% of them seen once.

The specimen comprised PBMCs, sampled at follow-up. This rearrangement joins TRBV6-2 or TRBV6-3 to TRBJ2-2; D call uncertain. This clonotype was obtained from a male donor with early-stage non-small cell lung cancer. The DNA for the CDR3 is TGTGCCAGCAGTCACCAAATAAGTGTCGGGGAGCTGTTTTTT. This sequence encodes CASSHQISVGELFF.